The clone carrying this T cell receptor (beta chain) was detected ten times or more. A 10-nucleotide random UMI tagged transcripts in template-switch 5'RACE cDNA synthesis. Every sequencing run returned over 170 million TCR-beta sequences, which were derived from 15-18 subjects. TCRdb re-called the 5' RACE reads with MiXCR, one entry per CDR3 protein. This table holds 80,000 or so distinct CDR3 sequences, about 9.4% found once. The controls, all healthy individuals, were blood bank volunteers in Maryland, USA. It was from 2 million PBMCs stored at -80 C that the unsorted libraries were obtained. The sample belongs to a study of neurological immune-mediated disorders. Germline trimming cut 3 bases from V and 7 bases from J; bases unmatched to any gene: 12. In germline, CDR1 is MGHRA, CDR2 YSYEKL. This CDR3 has 17 residues.

The chain uses TRBV4-1 and TRBJ2-1; 10 nucleotides line up with TRBD1. The sequenced sample consisted of PBMCs. This sequence was found in a man aged 50 to 60 in good health. In nucleotides, the CDR3 is TGCGCCAGCAGCCAGCATGTACCGGGACAGGGGATGAATGAGCAGTTCTTC. It encodes CASSQHVPGQGMNEQFF.